The next 25 T cell receptor beta chains were all read from a single sample in a study of T cells in localized non-small cell lung cancer. The method was immunoSEQ multiplex PCR; TCRdb's version includes in-frame clones alone and lacks a portion of them. The table has about 33,000 clones, 90% seen once. The sample in question was peripheral blood, obtained before any cancer treatment. The receptors were gathered from a man aged 40-75 years with stage I lung adenocarcinoma.

The V gene is TRBV7-6, the J gene TRBJ2-1; 10 bases agree with TRBD1. Germline V CDR1 and CDR2: SGHVS, FNYEAQ. The CDR3 is 17 amino acids. The J segment lost 6 bases and the V segment lost 5 bases, leaving 13 bases of the junction unmatched. The CDR3, as DNA: TGTGCCAGCAGCCCGACAGGGGGCGGTTTAGGGACCAATGAGCAGTTCTTC. Protein sequence: CASSPTGGGLGTNEQFF.

The chain joins TRBV6-6 to TRBJ1-1; D ambiguous. The CDR3 has 15 residues. V was clipped by 0 bases and J by 4 bases, with 12 bases between them. CDR1 is MNHNY, CDR2 SVGAGI, per germline (reference sequence). The CDR3 region has the DNA TGTGCCAGCAGTTACTCAAACAGCGCAAGCACTGAAGCTTTCTTT. Translating it yields CASSYSNSASTEAFF.

The J gene is TRBJ2-3, the V gene TRBV7-9; D remains unclear. V lost 5 bases, J lost 1 base, and 7 bases lay in between. Germline CDR1 and CDR2: SEHNR and FQNEAQ (reference sequence). The CDR3 extends over 13 amino acids. The CDR3 loop reads CASSQWGTDTQYF. The CDR3 DNA reads TGTGCCAGCAGCCAGTGGGGCACAGATACGCAGTATTTT.

The chain joins TRBV6-6 to TRBJ2-3, with D maybe TRBD2 (5 bases). V shed 8 bases and J shed 2 bases, with 11 bases lying between them. This CDR3 is 13 amino acids long. Germline values: CDR1 MNHNY, CDR2 SVGAGI (reference sequence). Written as DNA, the CDR3 is TGTGCCAGCCGGGGTCCCGACACAGATACGCAGTATTTT. Residues: CASRGPDTDTQYF.

This chain connects TRBV27 to TRBJ1-2; D may be TRBD1 (5 bases). The V gene's germline CDR1 is MNHEY and CDR2 SMNVEV (reference sequence). The CDR3 spans 16 residues. The V end lost 8 bases, the J end lost 1 base, and 20 bases lay between the germline ends. CDR3 region: CASRPWAEGINYGYTF. The DNA for the CDR3 is TGTGCCAGCCGTCCCTGGGCTGAGGGGATTAACTATGGCTACACCTTC.

The chain is built from TRBV5-1 and TRBJ2-5, with TRBD1 matching 10 bases. Germline loops: CDR1 SGHRS, CDR2 YFSETQ. The CDR3 contains 14 residues. The J segment lost 5 bases and the V segment lost 4 bases, leaving 5 bases of the junction unmatched. In DNA form, the CDR3 reads TGCGCCAGCAGCGAGACAGGGGGCAGGGAGACCCAGTACTTC. The encoded protein is CASSETGGRETQYF. The full variable domain, its missing parts supplied by reference TRBV5-1 and TRBJ2-5, is KAGVTQTPRYLIKTRGQQVTLSCSPISGHRSVSWYQQTPGQGLQFLFEYFSETQRNKGNFPGRFSGRQFSNSRSEMNVSTLELGDSALYLCASSETGGRETQYFGPGTRLLVL.

The chain carries TRBV7-8 and TRBJ2-5, with 7 nucleotides matching TRBD1. Trimming cost V 6 bases and J 3 bases; bases outside gene matches: 7. The CDR3 extends over 14 amino acids. The germline gives CDR1 SGHVS, CDR2 FQNEAQ. The CDR3 loop reads CASSLQGIKETQYF. DNA of the CDR3: TGTGCCAGCAGTTTACAGGGGATTAAAGAGACCCAGTACTTC. The full variable domain, with the rest looked up from reference TRBV7-8 and TRBJ2-5, is GAGVSQSPRYKVAKRGQDVALRCDPISGHVSLFWYQQALGQGPEFLTYFQNEAQLDKSGLPSDRFFAERPEGSVSTLKIQRTQQEDSAVYLCASSLQGIKETQYFGPGTRLLVL.

DNA of the CDR3: TGTGCCAGCTCAAGCACCCAGGGGGCGTACGAGCAGTACTTC. Its translation is CASSSTQGAYEQYF. The V call is TRBV18, the J call TRBJ2-7, with 8 bases identical to TRBD1. Germline loops: CDR1 KGHSH, CDR2 LQKENI. Trimming at V came to 5 bases and at J to 4 bases, leaving 7 bases not matched to a gene. The CDR3 consists of 14 residues. Supplemented by reference TRBV18 and TRBJ2-7, the full variable domain reads NAGVMQNPRHLVRRRGQEARLRCSPMKGHSHVYWYRQLPEEGLKFMVYLQKENIIDESGMPKERFSAEFPKEGPSILRIQQVVRGDSAAYFCASSSTQGAYEQYFGPGTRLTVT.

The chain recombines TRBV7-2 with TRBJ1-6, with a weak D call TRBD1 (5 bases). CDR3 length: 14 amino acids. Trimming removed 5 bases at V and 14 bases at J, with 19 bases between. CDR1 and CDR2 from the germline V gene are SGHTA and FQGNSA. DNA of the CDR3: TGTGCCAGCAGCCGGGATGACAGCCACGATACCCTCCACTTT. Translated, it gives CASSRDDSHDTLHF.

The genes are TRBV5-6 and TRBJ2-5; D not certain. CDR1 is SGHDT and CDR2 is YYEEEE in the germline V gene. The CDR3 totals 12 residues. Trimming took off 1 base at V and 0 bases at J, with 1 base between the two ends. In DNA, the CDR3 is TGTGCCAGCAGCTTGTACCAAGAGACCCAGTACTTC. This sequence encodes CASSLYQETQYF.

The J gene is TRBJ1-6, the V gene TRBV5-1, with D perhaps matching TRBD1 (6 bases). Germline V gives CDR1 SGHRS, CDR2 YFSETQ. The CDR3 is 14 amino acids. CDR3 region: CASRSGQGISPLHF. For the CDR3, the DNA is TGCGCTTCACGGTCGGGACAAGGGATATCACCCCTCCACTTT.

The chain carries TRBV2 and TRBJ1-2, with 7 bases identical to TRBD1. The V and J ends lost 6 bases and 7 bases, in that order; junction bases with no gene match: 5. The CDR3 covers 12 residues. Germline V gives CDR1 SNHLY, CDR2 FYNNEI. In DNA, the CDR3 is TGTGCCAGCAGGGGGACAGCATCTGGCTACACCTTC. Translated: CASRGTASGYTF.

This clone has more than one count but fewer than ten. This sequence joins TRBV4-1 and TRBJ1-5; 9 nucleotides match TRBD1. V shed 2 bases and J 7 bases; nucleotides not matched to a gene: 6. The CDR3 length is 15 residues. Germline V CDR1 and CDR2: MGHRA, YSYEKL. In nucleotides, the CDR3 is TGCGCCAGCAGCCAATCCGGGACAGGGAGGCAGCCCCAGCATTTT. As protein: CASSQSGTGRQPQHF.

To note about this clone: This sample also contains other DNA sequences that code for the same CDR3. This chain uses TRBV30 with TRBJ1-6; tentative D call: TRBD1 (5 bases). The V end lost 4 bases, the J end lost 9 bases, and 16 bases lay between the germline ends. The CDR3 runs 14 residues. Germline CDR1 GTSNPN, CDR2 SVGIG (reference sequence). The CDR3 region has the DNA TGTGCCTGGAATATGGCGGGGGGTGTTTCACCCCTCCACTTT. It codes for CAWNMAGGVSPLHF.

The J gene is TRBJ2-5, the V gene TRBV19; possible D gene TRBD1, 6 bases. The CDR3 is made up of 13 amino acids. Germline loops: CDR1 LNHDA, CDR2 SQIVND (reference sequence). Between the trimmed V and J ends, which lost 10 bases and 5 bases, there was a span of 17 bases. CDR3 in amino acids: CATSDTGRETQYF. As DNA, the CDR3 is TGTGCCACCTCAGATACAGGGCGGGAGACCCAGTACTTC.

The chain is built from TRBV30 and TRBJ1-4; D may be TRBD1 (5 bases). Germline CDR1 is GTSNPN and CDR2 is SVGIG (reference sequence). The CDR3 sequence is 17 residues long. Trimming shortened V by 0 bases and J by 0 bases, and 14 bases separated the two germline ends. This chain's CDR3 is CAWSVEGRTATNEKLFF. The CDR3 DNA reads as TGTGCCTGGAGTGTGGAGGGGCGGACTGCAACTAATGAAAAACTGTTTTTT.

The rearrangement joins TRBV19 to TRBJ1-6; D remains unclear. The length of the CDR3 is 15 residues. Deletions cut 0 bases from V and 7 bases from J, with 10 bases between. From germline, CDR1 is LNHDA and CDR2 SQIVND (reference sequence). The CDR3 sequence: CASSIDHPGNSPLHF. The DNA for the CDR3 is TGTGCCAGTAGTATAGATCACCCAGGCAATTCACCCCTCCACTTT.

As for this clone: Other DNA sequences of this sample code for an identical CDR3. This chain uses TRBV27 with TRBJ2-5, with 12 positions matching TRBD1. Germline V gene sequence: CDR1 MNHEY, CDR2 SMNVEV (reference sequence). This CDR3 has 15 residues. V shed 4 bases and J 5 bases; nucleotides not matched to a gene: 5. In DNA, the CDR3 is TGTGCCAGCAGTTCCGGGACAGGGGGCGCGGAGACCCAGTACTTC. Translated, it gives CASSSGTGGAETQYF.

J is TRBJ1-2 and V is TRBV30; D is undetermined. The germline gives CDR1 GTSNPN, CDR2 SVGIG (reference sequence). The V end was cut by 5 bases, the J end by 3 bases, with 13 bases between. The CDR3 is 13 residues long. The CDR3 reads CAWSLGRDYGYTF. CDR3 coding DNA: TGTGCCTGGTCCCTCGGACGGGACTATGGCTACACCTTC.

The chain links TRBV5-4 to TRBJ1-5; D might be TRBD1 (5 bases). Germline V gene lookup returns CDR1 SGHNT and CDR2 YYREEE (reference sequence). The V end was cut by 0 bases, the J end by 4 bases, with 8 bases between. The CDR3 has 14 residues. The CDR3 sequence: CASSLGQSNQPQHF. The CDR3 DNA reads TGTGCCAGCAGCTTGGGACAGTCGAATCAGCCCCAGCATTTT. The entire variable domain, with the rest obtained from reference TRBV5-4 and TRBJ1-5, is as follows: ETGVTQSPTHLIKTRGQQVTLRCSSQSGHNTVSWYQQALGQGPQFIFQYYREEENGRGNFPPRFSGLQFPNYSSELNVNALELDDSALYLCASSLGQSNQPQHFGDGTRLSIL.

CDR3 nucleotide sequence: TGTGCCAGCAGCCTCTTGACCAGGACCGATCCCCAGTATTTT. It yields the protein CASSLLTRTDPQYF. This chain uses TRBV7-6 with TRBJ2-3; D gene unclear. The V gene lost 5 bases and the J gene lost 12 bases, with 21 bases spanning the gap. The CDR3 has 14 residues. CDR1 SGHVS and CDR2 FNYEAQ come from the germline V gene.

The chain recombines TRBV15 with TRBJ2-6; D gene ambiguous. Germline values: CDR1 LNHNV, CDR2 YYDKDF (reference sequence). The CDR3 totals 13 residues. The V gene lost 5 bases and the J gene lost 13 bases, with 15 bases spanning the gap. The DNA for the CDR3 is TGTGCCACCAGCTTCCTAGGCGATGGGGTCCTGACTTTC. Its translation is CATSFLGDGVLTF.

V gene TRBV4-1 combines with J gene TRBJ1-2; no definite D call. The V end was cut by 1 base, the J end by 9 bases, with 9 bases between. This CDR3 has 12 residues. Germline V lookup: CDR1 MGHRA, CDR2 YSYEKL. CDR3: CASSQADRRYTF. In DNA, the CDR3 is TGCGCCAGCAGCCAAGCTGACCGCCGCTACACCTTC.

This clone has just one count. The genes are TRBV7-6 and TRBJ2-3; 7 bases are a match to TRBD1. V was clipped by 5 bases and J by 3 bases; unmatched bases: 5. The CDR3 has 14 amino acids. The germline V gene encodes CDR1 SGHVS and CDR2 FNYEAQ. The CDR3 DNA is TGTGCCAGCAGCCGGGACAGCAATACAGATACGCAGTATTTT. Residues: CASSRDSNTDTQYF.

The CDR3 loop reads CASSWDTYEQYF. The DNA of the CDR3 is TGTGCCAGCAGTTGGGACACCTACGAGCAGTACTTC. This chain connects TRBV2 to TRBJ2-7; a possible D gene is TRBD1 (6 bases). Germline values: CDR1 SNHLY, CDR2 FYNNEI. The CDR3 totals 12 residues. V lost 5 bases to trimming and J lost 2 bases, with 7 bases between them.